The source of this T cell receptor (beta chain) is a study of blood T cell repertoires in COVID-19. Turning to the study itself: Sources were T cells, B-cell-depleted T cells, or PBMCs; the material itself was cDNA or gDNA.

This clone was counted a single time. The junction had 6 bases not matched to a gene; V was cut back by 5 bases and J by 3 bases. The CDR3 spans 14 residues. Germline V CDR1 and CDR2: SGHNT, YENEEA. Per the authors' pipeline: Reference gene primer amplification gave estimated nucleated cell counts. Using immunoSEQ multiplex PCR, the repertoire was profiled, and TCRdb retains in-frame clones only, with some absent. The DNA was the basis for D and trimming; V, J and clone size are from that table. The sample consists of 170,000 or so clones, around 84% of them appearing once. This clonotype originated in a man between 50 and 59 years old with active or convalescent COVID-19. This chain joins TRBV11-3 and TRBJ1-2; 7 bases map to TRBD1. Sequencing was performed on peripheral blood. CDR3 amino acids: CASSPTGTDYGYTF. CDR3 nucleotides: TGTGCCAGCAGCCCCACCGGGACAGACTATGGCTACACCTTC.